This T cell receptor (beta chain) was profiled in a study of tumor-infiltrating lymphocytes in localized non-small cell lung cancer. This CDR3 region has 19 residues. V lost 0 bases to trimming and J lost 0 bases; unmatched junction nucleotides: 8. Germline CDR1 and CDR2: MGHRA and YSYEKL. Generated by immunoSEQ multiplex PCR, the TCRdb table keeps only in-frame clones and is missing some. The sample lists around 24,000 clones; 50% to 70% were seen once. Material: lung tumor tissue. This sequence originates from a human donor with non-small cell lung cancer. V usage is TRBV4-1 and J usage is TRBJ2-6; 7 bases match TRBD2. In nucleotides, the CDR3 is TGCGCCAGCAGCCAAGATGGGGAGGGTGGTTACTCTGGGGCCAACGTCCTGACTTTC. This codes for CASSQDGEGGYSGANVLTF.